This TCR beta chain was identified during a study of blood T cell repertoires in COVID-19. The CDR3 length is 14 residues. V lost 0 bases, J lost 8 bases, and 13 bases lay in between. CDR1 and CDR2 from the germline V gene are LGHNA and YNFKEQ. The method was immunoSEQ multiplex PCR; TCRdb's version includes in-frame clones alone and lacks a portion of them. The sample has hundreds of thousands of clones; approximately 90% are singletons. The specimen was peripheral blood. V usage is TRBV4-2 and J usage is TRBJ1-2, with D uncertain. This receptor was identified in a woman in her late teens or twenties with acute or convalescent COVID-19. As DNA, the CDR3 is TGTGCCAGCAGCCAAGATTTACAGAATTACGGCTACACCTTC. It is translated as CASSQDLQNYGYTF.